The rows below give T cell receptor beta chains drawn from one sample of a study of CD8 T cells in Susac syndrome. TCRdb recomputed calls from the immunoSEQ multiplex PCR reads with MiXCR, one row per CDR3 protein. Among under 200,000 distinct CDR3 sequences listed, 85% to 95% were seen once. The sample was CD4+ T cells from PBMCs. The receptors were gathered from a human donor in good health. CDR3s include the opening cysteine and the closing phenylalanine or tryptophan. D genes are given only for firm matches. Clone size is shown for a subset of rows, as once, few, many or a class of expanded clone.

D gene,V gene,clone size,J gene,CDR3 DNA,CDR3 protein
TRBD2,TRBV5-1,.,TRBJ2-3,TGCGCCAGCAGTCAAGGACTAGCCACAGATACGCAGTATTTT,CASSQGLATDTQYF
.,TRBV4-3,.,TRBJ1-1,TGCGCCAGCAGCCAAGATCCGAACGGGAACACTGAAGCTTTCTTT,CASSQDPNGNTEAFF
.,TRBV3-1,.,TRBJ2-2,TGTGCCAGCAGCCAGCGAGCAGGGACAACCGGGGAGCTGTTTTTT,CASSQRAGTTGELFF
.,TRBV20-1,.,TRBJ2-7,TGCAGTGCTTCACCGTATCAGGGCCCTCCCTACGAGCAGTACTTC,CSASPYQGPPYEQYF
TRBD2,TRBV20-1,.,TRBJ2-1,TGCAGTGCTTTACCCCTAGCGGACTCCTACAATGAGCAGTTCTTC,CSALPLADSYNEQFF
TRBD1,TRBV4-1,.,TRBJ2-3,TGCGCCAGCAGACCAACCGGGACAGGGGGATCCACAGATACGCAGTATTTT,CASRPTGTGGSTDTQYF
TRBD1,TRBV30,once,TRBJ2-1,TGTGCCTGGAGTAACACAGGGGTCAATGAGCAGTTCTTC,CAWSNTGVNEQFF
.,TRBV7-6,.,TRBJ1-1,TGTGCCAGCAGCTTAAGGGGCGGGGGATTAGCTTTCTTT,CASSLRGGGLAFF
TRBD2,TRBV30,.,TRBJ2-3,TGTGCCTGGACTCGCGGGAGGGCCGGGGATACGCAGTATTTT,CAWTRGRAGDTQYF
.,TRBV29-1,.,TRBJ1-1,TGCAGCGTTGTGGAGATTGAGTGGACTGAAGCTTTCTTT,CSVVEIEWTEAFF